The 23 T cell receptor beta chains below were found in one sample sequenced in a study of T cells after yellow fever vaccination (dated by TCRdb to about 2019). Library preparation employed 5' RACE. The instrument given in TCRdb is Illumina HiSeq 2500. TCRdb took the public reads, trimmed them with fastp at Q25, ran MiXCR for clone calling and kept in-frame beta chains. Every distinct CDR3 protein forms one entry, paired with its most common genes and DNA. The sample has under 250,000 distinct CDR3 sequences on record, less than 9% of them singletons. The ten biggest clones cover about 0.9% of the sample. This specimen's treatment or condition label, per the study, means: live attenuated yellow fever vaccine strain. Specimen: CD4+ T cells sorted from PBMCs, collected 15 days after the yellow fever booster vaccination. The source is a man aged 25-45 years who received the YFV17D yellow fever vaccine.

This clonotype appeared many times. The chain uses TRBV11-2 and TRBJ2-2; D unresolved. Per the germline V gene, CDR1 is SGHAT and CDR2 is FQNNGV. Trimming cost V 6 bases and J 9 bases, with 8 bases left between them. The CDR3 has 11 residues. CDR3 region: CASSPRRELFF. CDR3 nucleotides: TGTGCCAGCAGTCCCAGGAGGGAGCTGTTTTTT.

The CDR3 nucleotides are TGTGCCAGCAGCTCTCGCGGGACTTCCCGAGTAGGGTACAATGAGCAGTTCTTC. Translated, it gives CASSSRGTSRVGYNEQFF. The chain combines TRBV11-1 with TRBJ2-1; maybe TRBD2 (6 bases). Trimming pared 4 bases from V and 4 bases from J, leaving 23 bases between. The germline gives CDR1 SGHAT, CDR2 FQDESV (reference sequence). This CDR3 is built from 18 residues.

This clonotype was seen a few times. This chain connects TRBV7-6 to TRBJ2-1, with TRBD2 identical over 8 bases. Germline CDR1 and CDR2: SGHVS and FNYEAQ. The CDR3 is 17 residues long. The V gene end was trimmed by 1 base and the J gene end by 7 bases; junction bases not matched to a gene: 12. The CDR3, as DNA: TGTGCCAGCAGCTTAGGACGCCCAGCGGGAGTACATAATGAGCAGTTCTTC. The encoded protein is CASSLGRPAGVHNEQFF.

This clonotype was counted between two and nine times. The V gene is TRBV12-3 or TRBV12-4, the J gene TRBJ2-2; tentative D call: TRBD1 (5 bases). This CDR3 has 14 amino acids. V shed 7 bases and J shed 0 bases, with 9 bases lying between them. CDR3 in amino acids: CASTLGPNTGELFF. DNA for the CDR3: TGTGCCAGCACCTTGGGGCCGAACACCGGGGAGCTGTTTTTT.

Only a few counts were recorded for this clonotype. The gene calls are TRBV12-3 or TRBV12-4 and TRBJ1-1; TRBD1 matches 10 bases. Trimming cost V 5 bases and J 4 bases; bases outside gene matches: 7. The CDR3 extends over 15 amino acids. The CDR3 is CASSPTGQGRTEAFF. The CDR3 region has the DNA TGTGCCAGCAGTCCTACGGGACAGGGGCGCACTGAAGCTTTCTTT.

This chain joins TRBV2 and TRBJ1-4; D gene ambiguous. Germline V CDR1 and CDR2: SNHLY, FYNNEI. The CDR3 sequence is 19 residues long. Trimming took 6 bases from V and 0 from J, leaving 23 bases between them. The CDR3 DNA is TGTGCCAGCAGCCCCTCCGGTAACCTCCCCTATGCAACTAATGAAAAACTGTTTTTT. This encodes CASSPSGNLPYATNEKLFF.

There are many counts of this clonotype. This chain links TRBV18 with TRBJ2-3; D is undetermined. Germline CDR1 and CDR2: KGHSH and LQKENI. The V end was cut by 3 bases, the J end by 3 bases, with 4 bases between. The CDR3 runs to 12 residues. This chain's CDR3 is CASSPVTDTQYF. The CDR3 nucleotides are TGTGCCAGCTCACCGGTGACAGATACGCAGTATTTT.

This clonotype was observed at least ten times. This sequence joins TRBV15 and TRBJ2-1, with 7 bases lining up with TRBD2. Looked up from germline, CDR1 is LNHNV and CDR2 is YYDKDF (reference sequence). The length of the CDR3 is 16 residues. Germline trimming cut 3 bases from V and 7 bases from J; bases unmatched to any gene: 12. In DNA form, the CDR3 reads TGTGCCACCAGCAGCGACAAGCGGGGAAGGTTGAATGAGCAGTTCTTC. Amino acid sequence: CATSSDKRGRLNEQFF.

There are a few counts of this clonotype. The chain couples TRBV9 to TRBJ2-7; 7 nucleotides align to TRBD1. This CDR3 contains 14 residues. From germline, CDR1 is SGDLS and CDR2 YYNGEE. V lost 3 bases to trimming and J lost 5 bases; unmatched junction nucleotides: 8. In DNA, the CDR3 is TGTGCCAGCAGCGCCACAGGGGTTCCAAACGAGCAGTACTTC. It specifies CASSATGVPNEQYF.

This clonotype occurred a few times. The chain recombines TRBV14 with TRBJ2-3; a possible D gene is TRBD2 (6 bases). The germline gives CDR1 SGHDN, CDR2 FVKESK. This CDR3 region has 16 residues. V lost 3 bases to trimming and J lost 1 base, with 14 bases between them. CDR3 region: CASSHLSGAGTDTQYF. CDR3 bases: TGTGCCAGCAGCCACCTTAGCGGCGCGGGCACAGATACGCAGTATTTT. Complete variable domain (other parts from reference TRBV14 and TRBJ2-3): EAGVTQFPSHSVIEKGQTVTLRCDPISGHDNLYWYRRVMGKEIKFLLHFVKESKQDESGMPNNRFLAERTGGTYSTLKVQPAELEDSGVYFCASSHLSGAGTDTQYFGPGTRLTVL.

This clonotype appeared many times. The rearrangement uses TRBV5-1 and TRBJ2-7, with D possibly being TRBD2 (6 bases). Trimming removed 0 bases from V and 2 bases from J, with 15 bases in between. The germline V gene has CDR1 SGHRS and CDR2 YFSETQ. The CDR3 totals 16 residues. The CDR3 DNA sequence: TGCGCCAGCAGCTTGGGAATCGGGAGCCCTACCTACGAGCAGTACTTC. Amino acid sequence: CASSLGIGSPTYEQYF.

This clonotype was observed at least ten times. This sequence joins TRBV25-1 and TRBJ2-7; tentatively, D is TRBD1 (6 bases). The germline CDR1 and CDR2 sequences are MGHDK and SYGVNS. CDR3 length: 15 amino acids. Trimming removed 0 bases from V and 1 base from J, with 10 bases in between. CDR3 protein: CASSEYETGSYEQYF. The DNA for the CDR3 is TGTGCCAGCAGTGAATATGAGACAGGATCCTACGAGCAGTACTTC.

The chain uses TRBV7-8 and TRBJ1-1, with D maybe TRBD1 (6 bases). The CDR3 has 16 amino acids. The V gene's germline CDR1 is SGHVS and CDR2 FQNEAQ. Trimming removed 1 base from V and 4 bases from J, with 16 bases in between. Written as DNA, the CDR3 is TGTGCCAGCAGCTTAGAAAGAATCCTCAGGGGCACTGAAGCTTTCTTT. It codes for CASSLERILRGTEAFF.

This clonotype was counted many times. The chain recombines TRBV6-1 with TRBJ2-7; D gene unclear. Trimming removed 3 bases at V and 2 bases at J, with 14 bases between. CDR1 MNHNS and CDR2 SASEGT come from the germline V gene. CDR3 length equals 15 residues. The CDR3 DNA reads as TGTGCCAGCAGTGATCAGCCCCAAGCCCCCTACGAGCAGTACTTC. Translating it yields CASSDQPQAPYEQYF.

The V and J genes are TRBV10-3 and TRBJ2-1; D remains unclear. Trimming removed 4 bases from V and 3 bases from J, with 13 bases in between. CDR1 and CDR2 from the germline V gene are ENHRY and SYGVKD. CDR3 length equals 15 residues. This CDR3 reads CAISGVERVYNEQFF. In DNA form, the CDR3 reads TGTGCCATCAGTGGGGTGGAGCGTGTCTACAATGAGCAGTTCTTC.

This clonotype was seen many times. One end of the junction does not line up with germline, which may come from a read error. The V and J genes are TRBV12-3 or TRBV12-4 and TRBJ2-2; the D gene is possibly TRBD2 (7 bases). CDR3 size: 15 residues. DNA for the CDR3: TGTGCCAGCAGCTTAGGGGGGGGCAACACCGGGGAGCTGTTTTTT. This translates into CASSLGGGNTGELFF.

The chain couples TRBV5-1 to TRBJ2-3, with TRBD1 identical over 7 bases. This CDR3 is 16 amino acids long. Germline trimming cut 4 bases from V and 6 bases from J; bases unmatched to any gene: 14. CDR1 is SGHRS and CDR2 is YFSETQ in the germline V gene. CDR3 DNA: TGCGCCAGCAGCCGTGACAGGGTTAATTTAGGGGATACGCAGTATTTT. This codes for CASSRDRVNLGDTQYF.

This clonotype has a handful of counts. The gene calls are TRBV5-4 and TRBJ2-7, with TRBD2 identical over 14 bases. The germline gives CDR1 SGHNT, CDR2 YYREEE (reference sequence). J lost 7 bases, V lost 2 bases, and 5 bases had no gene match. The CDR3 has 15 amino acids. The CDR3 loop is CASSLRTSGRREQYF. CDR3 sequence (DNA): TGTGCCAGCAGCTTAAGGACTAGCGGGAGGCGGGAGCAGTACTTC.

This clonotype was observed a few times. The rearrangement joins TRBV20-1 to TRBJ2-1; D gene uncertain. This CDR3 has 14 amino acids. The germline V gene encodes CDR1 DFQATT and CDR2 SNEGSKA (reference sequence). The V end lost 4 bases, the J end lost 5 bases, and 15 bases lay between the germline ends. The CDR3 region has the DNA TGCAGTGCTAATGGACGGTTTCCAGACAATGAGCAGTTCTTC. Amino acids: CSANGRFPDNEQFF.

This chain links TRBV28 with TRBJ2-7; perhaps D is TRBD1 or TRBD2 (6 bases each). The germline V gene encodes CDR1 MDHEN and CDR2 SYDVKM. The CDR3 sequence is 14 residues long. The V end lost 1 base, the J end lost 7 bases, and 14 bases lay between the germline ends. The CDR3 loop is CASSLSGAEREQYF. CDR3 in DNA: TGTGCCAGCAGTTTATCGGGGGCGGAACGGGAGCAGTACTTC.

This rearrangement joins TRBV12-3 or TRBV12-4 to TRBJ2-7; TRBD2 matches at 7 bases. V shed 5 bases and J 7 bases; nucleotides not matched to a gene: 11. CDR3 length equals 14 residues. CDR3 loop: CASSLNGGGTEQYF. The CDR3 region has the DNA TGTGCCAGCAGTCTGAATGGGGGGGGGACGGAGCAGTACTTC.

This clonotype was seen only a few times. CDR3 sequence reads: CASSPWGPNTGELFF. CDR3 coding DNA: TGTGCCAGCAGCCCATGGGGACCGAACACCGGGGAGCTGTTTTTT. The chain links TRBV7-2 to TRBJ2-2; D tentatively fits TRBD1 or TRBD2 (5 bases each). Germline V gene data show CDR1 as SGHTA and CDR2 as FQGNSA. Trimming took 5 bases from V and 0 from J, leaving 10 bases between them. This CDR3 contains 15 residues.

The chain joins TRBV5-5 to TRBJ1-1; D is uncertain. CDR3 length: 15 residues. V lost 4 bases and J lost 0, with 13 bases in between. The V gene's germline CDR1 is SGHKS and CDR2 YYEKEE (reference sequence). The CDR3 loop is CASSQSRQLNTEAFF. For the CDR3, the DNA is TGTGCCAGCAGCCAAAGCAGGCAATTGAACACTGAAGCTTTCTTT. Full variable domain (missing parts from reference TRBV5-5 and TRBJ1-1): DAGVTQSPTHLIKTRGQQVTLRCSPISGHKSVSWYQQVLGQGPQFIFQYYEKEERGRGNFPDRFSARQFPNYSSELNVNALLLGDSALYLCASSQSRQLNTEAFFGQGTRLTVV.